These 14 T cell receptor beta chains originate from one sample sequenced in a study of spatial heterogeneity in lung cancer. Time point in this sample: sample taken at primary tumor resection. TCRdb fed the 5' RACE reads into MiXCR, producing one record per CDR3 protein. Of some 83,000 distinct CDR3 sequences in the sample, 7% to 9% were seen once. Here the sequenced sample was PBMCs, taken at surgery. Receptors were obtained from a male donor with early-stage non-small cell lung cancer.

This clonotype was recorded a few times. This chain connects TRBV20-1 to TRBJ1-3; D not certain. V lost 3 bases and J 0 bases, leaving 9 bases between the germline ends. CDR3 size: 14 residues. CDR1 is DFQATT, CDR2 SNEGSKA, per germline (reference sequence). For the CDR3, the DNA is TGCAGTGCTAGCGTCGACGGCTCTGGAAACACCATATATTTT. This gives the protein CSASVDGSGNTIYF.

This clonotype showed up many times. The chain is built from TRBV29-1 and TRBJ2-2; no definite D call. Per germline, CDR1 SQVTM and CDR2 ANQGSEA. V gave up 7 bases and J gave up 8 bases, with 17 bases separating them. This CDR3 region has 13 residues. DNA of the CDR3: TGCAGCGCCCTGGATCCCGGTGTGGGGGAGCTGTTTTTT. Translating it yields CSALDPGVGELFF.

A few counts support this clonotype. The V call is TRBV5-1, the J call TRBJ2-3; D might be TRBD1 (6 bases). The CDR3 has 13 amino acids. The germline V gene has CDR1 SGHRS and CDR2 YFSETQ. V lost 5 bases and J lost 2, with 9 bases in between. DNA for the CDR3: TGCGCCAGCAGTGACAGGATCACAGATACGCAGTATTTT. It codes for CASSDRITDTQYF.

This clonotype has at least ten counts. CDR3 sequence (DNA): TGTGCCAGCAGCTCAAGGGGGCTAGGGGGCTCCTACAATGAGCAGTTCTTC. Its translation is CASSSRGLGGSYNEQFF. The rearrangement links TRBV7-8 to TRBJ2-1, with 7 nucleotides matching TRBD1. Trimming at V came to 4 bases and at J to 0 bases, leaving 9 bases not matched to a gene. This CDR3 comprises 17 residues. Germline CDR1 and CDR2: SGHVS and FQNEAQ.

This clonotype was recorded many times. The chain joins TRBV30 to TRBJ2-7; perhaps TRBD1 as D (5 bases). The length of the CDR3 is 14 residues. Trimming took off 2 bases at V and 3 bases at J, with 14 bases between the two ends. Germline values: CDR1 GTSNPN, CDR2 SVGIG (reference sequence). CDR3 sequence reads: CAWSWSRVSYEQYF. CDR3 nucleotide sequence: TGTGCCTGGAGTTGGAGCAGGGTGAGCTACGAGCAGTACTTC.

This rearrangement joins TRBV2 to TRBJ2-5; no clear D. The length of the CDR3 is 12 residues. Trimming stripped 3 bases from V and 4 bases from J, with 6 bases between. Germline CDR1 is SNHLY and CDR2 is FYNNEI. In DNA, the CDR3 is TGTGCCAGCAGTGAGGAGACAGAGACCCAGTACTTC. This gives the protein CASSEETETQYF.

This clonotype showed up just a few times. The chain recombines TRBV4-1 with TRBJ2-7, with 7 bases aligning to TRBD1. Trimming removed 2 bases from V and 0 bases from J; junction bases left unmatched: 7. The CDR3 is 16 amino acids. Looked up from germline, CDR1 is MGHRA and CDR2 is YSYEKL. The CDR3 is CASSQSPGQISYEQYF. CDR3 bases: TGCGCCAGCAGCCAAAGCCCGGGACAGATCTCCTACGAGCAGTACTTC.

This clonotype occurred many times. CDR3 in amino acids: CASSAKGLLSSYEQYF. DNA of the CDR3: TGTGCCAGCAGTGCAAAGGGACTCCTCAGCTCCTACGAGCAGTACTTC. The chain uses TRBV27 and TRBJ2-7; tentative D call: TRBD2 (6 bases). Trimming pared 5 bases from V and 0 bases from J, leaving 17 bases between. CDR1 is MNHEY and CDR2 is SMNVEV in the germline V gene (reference sequence). The CDR3 length is 16 residues.

This clonotype came up many times. This chain uses TRBV4-1 with TRBJ2-7; TRBD2 agrees at 10 bases. Germline V gene sequence: CDR1 MGHRA, CDR2 YSYEKL. J was trimmed by 2 bases and V by 5 bases; bases with no gene match: 6. This CDR3 is built from 15 residues. CDR3 sequence reads: CASSYLAGAPYEQYF. In DNA, the CDR3 is TGCGCCAGCAGCTACCTAGCGGGAGCACCCTACGAGCAGTACTTC.

This rearrangement joins TRBV4-1 to TRBJ2-7; 14 bases match TRBD2. V was clipped by 1 base and J by 6 bases; unmatched bases: 5. Germline CDR1 reads MGHRA; CDR2 reads YSYEKL. The CDR3 contains 16 residues. CDR3 residues: CASSQARLAGGSEQYF. CDR3 in DNA: TGCGCCAGCAGCCAAGCTCGACTAGCGGGAGGGTCCGAGCAGTACTTC.

This clonotype was seen only a few times. This chain links TRBV6-1 with TRBJ2-1; the D gene is possibly TRBD1 (5 bases). This CDR3 spans 16 amino acids. The germline V gene encodes CDR1 MNHNS and CDR2 SASEGT. Trimming took off 2 bases at V and 8 bases at J, with 19 bases between the two ends. The chain's CDR3 is CASSETGPGRFDEQFF. Written as DNA, the CDR3 is TGTGCCAGCAGTGAAACCGGACCAGGGCGATTCGATGAGCAGTTCTTC.

This clonotype was seen repeatedly, ten times or more. The chain carries TRBV25-1 and TRBJ2-7; a weak D match, TRBD1 (7 bases). V lost 10 bases and J 4 bases, leaving 23 bases between the germline ends. From germline, CDR1 is MGHDK and CDR2 SYGVNS. The CDR3 runs to 15 residues. The CDR3 protein is CATSRPTGRSYEQYF. The CDR3 nucleotides read TGTGCCACCAGCCGCCCGACAGGGAGGTCTTACGAGCAGTACTTC.

This clonotype was found many times. J is TRBJ1-1 and V is TRBV12-3 or TRBV12-4; D uncertain. Trimming left V 1 base short and J 2 bases short, with 5 bases between. There are 13 residues in the CDR3. The CDR3 DNA reads as TGTGCCAGCAGTTTAGTGGATAACACTGAAGCTTTCTTT. The encoded protein is CASSLVDNTEAFF.

This clonotype has a count of ten or more. The chain links TRBV4-1 to TRBJ1-1; TRBD1 matches at 12 bases. Germline values: CDR1 MGHRA, CDR2 YSYEKL. The CDR3 length is 14 residues. J lost 11 bases, V lost 4 bases, and 8 bases had no gene match. CDR3 sequence: CASSPAGQGAWAFF. CDR3 coding DNA: TGCGCCAGCAGCCCCGCGGGACAGGGGGCTTGGGCTTTCTTT.